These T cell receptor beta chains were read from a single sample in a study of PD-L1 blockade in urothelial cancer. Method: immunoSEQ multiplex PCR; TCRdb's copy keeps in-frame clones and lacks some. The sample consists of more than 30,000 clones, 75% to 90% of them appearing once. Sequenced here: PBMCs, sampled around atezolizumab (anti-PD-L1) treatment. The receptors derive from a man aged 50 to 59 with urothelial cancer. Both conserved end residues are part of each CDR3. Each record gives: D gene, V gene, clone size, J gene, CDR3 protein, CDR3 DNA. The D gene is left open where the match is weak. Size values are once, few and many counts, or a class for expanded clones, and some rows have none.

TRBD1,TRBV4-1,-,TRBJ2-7,CASSQWQGDEQYF,TGCGCCAGCAGCCAATGGCAGGGGGACGAGCAGTACTTC
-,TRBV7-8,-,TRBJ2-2,CASSFFAGELFF,TGTGCCAGCAGCTTTTTCGCCGGGGAGCTGTTTTTT
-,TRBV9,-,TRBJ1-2,CASSPQGTNYGYTF,TGTGCCAGCAGTCCTCAGGGTACTAACTATGGCTACACCTTC
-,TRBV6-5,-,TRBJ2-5,CASSYLGLVYF,TGTGCCAGCAGTTACTTGGGACTGGTGTACTTC
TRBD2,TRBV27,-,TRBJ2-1,CASSLSIAGVSEQFF,TGTGCCAGCAGTTTATCGATAGCGGGAGTTAGTGAGCAGTTCTTC
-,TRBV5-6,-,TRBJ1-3,CASSLGHASGNTIYF,TGTGCCAGCAGCTTGGGGCATGCCTCTGGAAACACCATATATTTT
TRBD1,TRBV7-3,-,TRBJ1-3,CASSATGGRSGNTIYF,TGTGCCAGCAGCGCCACAGGGGGCAGGTCTGGAAACACCATATATTTT
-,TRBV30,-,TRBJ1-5,CAWSVRVPSNQPQHF,TGTGCCTGGAGTGTACGGGTCCCTAGCAATCAGCCCCAGCATTTT
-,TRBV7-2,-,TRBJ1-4,CASSLGVEGSGKLFF,TGTGCCAGCAGCTTAGGGGTTGAGGGATCGGGGAAACTGTTTTTT
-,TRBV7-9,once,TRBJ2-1,CASSLEANEQFF,TGTGCCAGCAGCTTAGAAGCCAATGAGCAGTTCTTC
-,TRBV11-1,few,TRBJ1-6,CASSPVRGGSYNSPLHF,TGTGCCAGCAGCCCTGTGCGTGGCGGCTCCTATAATTCACCCCTCCACTTT
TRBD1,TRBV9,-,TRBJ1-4,CASSVSGQGAGREKLFF,TGTGCCAGCAGCGTTTCTGGTCAGGGGGCGGGTAGGGAAAAACTGTTTTTT
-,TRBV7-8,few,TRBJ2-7,CASSLSQITTYEQYF,TGTGCCAGCAGCTTATCTCAGATAACCACCTACGAGCAGTACTTC
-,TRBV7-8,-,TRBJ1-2,CASSLRSGHAKAGYTF,TGTGCCAGCAGCTTACGATCGGGACACGCAAAGGCTGGCTACACCTTC
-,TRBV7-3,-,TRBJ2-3,CASSLGGLPDTQYF,TGTGCCAGCAGCTTGGGGGGGCTCCCAGATACGCAGTATTTT
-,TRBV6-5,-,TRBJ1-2,CASTGGVGYTF,TGTGCCAGCACTGGAGGGGTAGGCTACACCTTC
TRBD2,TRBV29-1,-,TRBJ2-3,CSVDSAGGRYTQYF,TGCAGCGTTGATTCAGCGGGAGGTCGGTATACGCAGTATTTT
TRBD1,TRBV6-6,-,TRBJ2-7,CASTSQGGAYEQYF,TGTGCCAGCACATCACAGGGGGGAGCCTACGAGCAGTACTTC
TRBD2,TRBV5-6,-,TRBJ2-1,CASSLLSSGRALNEQFF,TGTGCCAGCAGCTTGTTGTCTAGCGGGAGGGCCCTCAATGAGCAGTTCTTC
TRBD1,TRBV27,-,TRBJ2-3,CASSPQPGTGIADTQYF,TGTGCCAGCAGTCCACAACCCGGGACAGGGATCGCAGATACGCAGTATTTT
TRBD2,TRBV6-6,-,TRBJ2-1,CASSYSSGPLYNEQFF,TGTGCCAGCAGTTACTCTAGCGGGCCCCTCTACAATGAGCAGTTCTTC
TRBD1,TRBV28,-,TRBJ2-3,CARTRGQGIRSSTDTQYF,TGTGCCAGAACTCGGGGACAGGGTATTCGTAGTAGCACAGATACGCAGTATTTT
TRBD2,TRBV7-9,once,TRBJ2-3,CASSQSGGGTDTQYF,TGTGCCAGCAGCCAATCGGGGGGTGGCACAGATACGCAGTATTTT
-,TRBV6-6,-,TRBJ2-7,CASSSASSYEQYF,TGTGCCAGCAGCTCAGCTAGCTCCTACGAGCAGTACTTC
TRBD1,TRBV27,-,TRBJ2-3,CASRLLGQGADTQYF,TGTGCCAGCAGGTTACTGGGACAGGGGGCCGATACGCAGTATTTT
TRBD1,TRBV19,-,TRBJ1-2,CASSPDRGWHNGYTF,TGTGCCAGTAGTCCAGACAGGGGCTGGCATAATGGCTACACCTTC
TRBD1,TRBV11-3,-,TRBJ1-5,CASSLSGQGLQHF,TGTGCCAGCAGCTTATCAGGACAGGGCCTCCAGCATTTT
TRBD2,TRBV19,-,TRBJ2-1,CASSMSGLSGRAFFEGEQFF,TGTGCCAGTAGTATGAGTGGGCTTAGCGGGAGGGCCTTTTTCGAAGGTGAGCAGTTCTTC
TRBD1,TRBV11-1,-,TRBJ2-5,CASRPRTWDREETQYF,TGTGCCAGCAGGCCCCGAACTTGGGACAGAGAAGAGACCCAGTACTTC
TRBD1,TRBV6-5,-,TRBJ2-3,CATSRDREGDTQYF,TGTGCCACCTCCCGGGACAGGGAGGGGGATACGCAGTATTTT
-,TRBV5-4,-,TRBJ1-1,CASKPGQNTEAFF,TGTGCCAGCAAACCGGGACAGAACACTGAAGCTTTCTTT
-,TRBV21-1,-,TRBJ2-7,CASSKWRRDPYEQYF,TGTGCCAGCAGCAAATGGCGGAGAGACCCCTACGAGCAGTACTTC
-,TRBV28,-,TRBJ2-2,CASSSRDSITGELFF,TGTGCCAGCAGCAGCCGGGACTCGATCACCGGGGAGCTGTTTTTT
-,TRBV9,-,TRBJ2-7,CASSVTDSYEQYF,TGTGCCAGCAGCGTAACGGACAGCTACGAGCAGTACTTC
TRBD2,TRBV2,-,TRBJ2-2,CASSASGGGAGELFF,TGTGCCAGCAGTGCTAGCGGGGGGGGTGCCGGGGAGCTGTTTTTT
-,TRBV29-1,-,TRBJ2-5,CSVQTRVVPRETQYF,TGCAGCGTCCAGACTAGGGTGGTACCAAGGGAGACCCAGTACTTC
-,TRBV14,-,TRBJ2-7,CASSPGLASSYEQYF,TGTGCCAGCAGCCCCGGGCTAGCGAGCTCCTACGAGCAGTACTTC
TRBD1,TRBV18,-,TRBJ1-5,CASSRDRGTQNQPQHF,TGTGCCAGCTCACGCGACAGGGGCACTCAGAATCAGCCCCAGCATTTT
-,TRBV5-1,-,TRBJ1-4,CASSLSGKTNEKLFF,TGCGCCAGCAGCTTATCAGGGAAAACTAATGAAAAACTGTTTTTT
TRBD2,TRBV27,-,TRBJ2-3,CASSFVAGGRDTQYF,TGTGCCAGCAGTTTTGTGGCGGGAGGGAGAGATACGCAGTATTTT
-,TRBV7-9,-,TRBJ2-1,CASSLDNRVYNEQFF,TGTGCCAGCAGCTTAGATAACAGGGTTTACAATGAGCAGTTCTTC
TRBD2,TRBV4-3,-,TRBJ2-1,CASSQEPTSGSNNEQFF,TGCGCCAGCAGCCAAGAGCCGACTAGCGGGAGTAACAATGAGCAGTTCTTC